Listed below are T cell receptor beta chains from one sample, sequenced in a study of long-term antiretroviral therapy in people with HIV. The data were produced by immunoSEQ multiplex PCR, yet TCRdb's version contains in-frame clones alone and is incomplete. This table has 30,000 or so clones, around 84% appearing once. The sequencing here drew on unsorted PBMCs, taken 0.4 years after starting antiretroviral therapy. All receptors come from a man between 18 and 29 years old with HIV. Both conserved end residues are part of each CDR3. The order of the fields is CDR3 protein, CDR3 DNA, D gene, J gene, V gene, clone size. The D gene is left open where the match is weak. Clone size is stated in some rows and not others, as once, few, many or a class when expanded.

CDR3aa: CASSAQTSGNYNEQFF
CDR3nt: TGTGCCAGCAGCGCACAGACTAGCGGGAACTACAATGAGCAGTTCTTC
d_gene: TRBD2
j_gene: TRBJ2-1
v_gene: TRBV9
abundance: NA

CDR3aa: CASSLSGTGGPRNGYTF
CDR3nt: TGTGCCAGCAGTTTATCCGGGACAGGCGGACCCAGGAATGGCTACACCTTC
d_gene: TRBD1
j_gene: TRBJ1-2
v_gene: TRBV27
abundance: NA

CDR3aa: CASSQDLNTEAFF
CDR3nt: TGTGCCAGCAGCCAGGACCTGAACACTGAAGCTTTCTTT
d_gene: NA
j_gene: TRBJ1-1
v_gene: TRBV7-6
abundance: NA

CDR3aa: CADNRGKELNYGYTF
CDR3nt: TGTGCCGATAACAGGGGAAAAGAACTGAACTATGGCTACACCTTC
d_gene: TRBD1
j_gene: TRBJ1-2
v_gene: TRBV19
abundance: NA

CDR3aa: CASSRVGQPDNEQYF
CDR3nt: TGCGCCAGCAGCCGAGTAGGCCAGCCGGACAACGAGCAGTACTTC
d_gene: NA
j_gene: TRBJ2-7
v_gene: TRBV4-1
abundance: NA

CDR3aa: CASSRGTDSGNTIYF
CDR3nt: TGCGCCAGCTCCCGGGGGACAGACTCTGGAAACACCATATATTTT
d_gene: TRBD1
j_gene: TRBJ1-3
v_gene: TRBV10-2
abundance: NA

CDR3aa: CAISERGNTEAFF
CDR3nt: TGTGCCATCAGTGAGAGAGGGAACACTGAAGCTTTCTTT
d_gene: NA
j_gene: TRBJ1-1
v_gene: TRBV10-3
abundance: NA

CDR3aa: CASSSNRAGETQYF
CDR3nt: TGTGCCAGCAGCTCCAACAGGGCCGGAGAGACCCAGTACTTC
d_gene: NA
j_gene: TRBJ2-5
v_gene: TRBV5-4
abundance: NA

CDR3aa: CASSQFLAGHYGYTF
CDR3nt: TGTGCCAGCTCGCAATTTTTGGCGGGGCACTATGGCTACACCTTC
d_gene: NA
j_gene: TRBJ1-2
v_gene: TRBV18
abundance: few

CDR3aa: CASSYSWTDTQYF
CDR3nt: TGTGCCAGCAGTTACTCATGGACAGATACGCAGTATTTT
d_gene: NA
j_gene: TRBJ2-3
v_gene: TRBV6-5
abundance: once

CDR3aa: CASSLGTGRNQPQHF
CDR3nt: TGTGCCAGCAGTTTAGGGACAGGGCGCAATCAGCCCCAGCATTTT
d_gene: TRBD1
j_gene: TRBJ1-5
v_gene: TRBV27
abundance: NA

CDR3aa: CASSPRDISEAFF
CDR3nt: TGTGCCAGCAGCCCCCGGGACATATCTGAAGCTTTCTTT
d_gene: NA
j_gene: TRBJ1-1
v_gene: TRBV5-4
abundance: once

CDR3aa: CATRGGIYEQYF
CDR3nt: TGTGCCACCCGGGGGGGGATATACGAGCAGTACTTC
d_gene: TRBD2
j_gene: TRBJ2-7
v_gene: TRBV6-1
abundance: NA

CDR3aa: CASSGGGNIQYF
CDR3nt: TGTGCCAGTAGTGGGGGGGGAAACATTCAGTACTTC
d_gene: TRBD2
j_gene: TRBJ2-4
v_gene: TRBV19
abundance: NA

CDR3aa: CASSEGLAGGDTQYF
CDR3nt: TGCGCCAGCAGCGAGGGACTAGCGGGAGGAGATACGCAGTATTTT
d_gene: TRBD2
j_gene: TRBJ2-3
v_gene: TRBV5-1
abundance: NA

CDR3aa: CASSDPINLGMGYGYTF
CDR3nt: TGTGCCAGCAGTGACCCGATAAATCTCGGGATGGGGTATGGCTACACCTTC
d_gene: NA
j_gene: TRBJ1-2
v_gene: TRBV6-1
abundance: NA

CDR3aa: CASSLSSLAADTQYF
CDR3nt: TGTGCCAGCAGCTTATCGAGCTTAGCAGCAGATACGCAGTATTTT
d_gene: NA
j_gene: TRBJ2-3
v_gene: TRBV7-8
abundance: NA

CDR3aa: CASSTSGGSYEQYF
CDR3nt: TGTGCCAGCAGCACGTCGGGGGGCTCCTACGAGCAGTACTTC
d_gene: TRBD2
j_gene: TRBJ2-7
v_gene: TRBV9
abundance: NA

CDR3aa: CASSVGATVEAFF
CDR3nt: TGTGCCAGCAGCGTAGGTGCTACAGTCGAAGCTTTCTTT
d_gene: NA
j_gene: TRBJ1-1
v_gene: TRBV9
abundance: NA

CDR3aa: CATSRDHNEQFF
CDR3nt: TGTGCCACCAGCAGAGATCACAATGAGCAGTTCTTC
d_gene: NA
j_gene: TRBJ2-1
v_gene: TRBV15
abundance: NA

CDR3aa: CASPARGQGTTEAFF
CDR3nt: TGTGCCAGCCCTGCCCGGGGGCAGGGGACCACTGAAGCTTTCTTT
d_gene: NA
j_gene: TRBJ1-1
v_gene: TRBV6-1
abundance: NA

CDR3aa: CASSESSLQETQYF
CDR3nt: TGCGCCAGCAGTGAGTCGTCACTACAAGAGACCCAGTACTTC
d_gene: NA
j_gene: TRBJ2-5
v_gene: TRBV10-2
abundance: NA

CDR3aa: CASTKLEADYGYTF
CDR3nt: TGTGCCAGCACTAAACTGGAGGCCGACTATGGCTACACCTTC
d_gene: NA
j_gene: TRBJ1-2
v_gene: TRBV6-5
abundance: once

CDR3aa: CASSPGQGEFLYGYTF
CDR3nt: TGTGCCAGCTCACCAGGACAGGGGGAATTTCTCTATGGCTACACCTTC
d_gene: TRBD1
j_gene: TRBJ1-2
v_gene: TRBV18
abundance: NA

CDR3aa: CASSPTGGANTEAFF
CDR3nt: TGTGCCAGCAGCCCAACGGGGGGTGCGAACACTGAAGCTTTCTTT
d_gene: NA
j_gene: TRBJ1-1
v_gene: TRBV6-6
abundance: NA

CDR3aa: CASSIRQGNTEAFF
CDR3nt: TGTGCCAGTAGTATCAGGCAGGGAAACACTGAAGCTTTCTTT
d_gene: NA
j_gene: TRBJ1-1
v_gene: TRBV19
abundance: NA

CDR3aa: CASSSAGSNQPQHF
CDR3nt: TGTGCCAGCAGCTCGGCAGGATCCAATCAGCCCCAGCATTTT
d_gene: NA
j_gene: TRBJ1-5
v_gene: TRBV11-2
abundance: few

CDR3aa: CASSPTGRNYEQYF
CDR3nt: TGTGCCAGTAGCCCTACCGGGAGGAACTACGAGCAGTACTTC
d_gene: TRBD2
j_gene: TRBJ2-7
v_gene: TRBV19
abundance: NA

CDR3aa: CASSFGVLTLNTEAFF
CDR3nt: TGTGCCAGCAGTTTTGGGGTACTAACACTGAACACTGAAGCTTTCTTT
d_gene: NA
j_gene: TRBJ1-1
v_gene: TRBV27
abundance: once

CDR3aa: CASSLGSWSRTDTQYF
CDR3nt: TGTGCCAGCAGCTTAGGTTCTTGGAGTAGAACAGATACGCAGTATTTT
d_gene: NA
j_gene: TRBJ2-3
v_gene: TRBV7-9
abundance: NA

CDR3aa: CASTRAGDYEQYF
CDR3nt: TGTGCCAGCACACGGGCAGGGGACTACGAGCAGTACTTC
d_gene: NA
j_gene: TRBJ2-7
v_gene: TRBV6-1
abundance: few

CDR3aa: CASSQTENSYNEQFF
CDR3nt: TGTGCCAGCAGTCAGACAGAGAATTCCTACAATGAGCAGTTCTTC
d_gene: NA
j_gene: TRBJ2-1
v_gene: TRBV5-6
abundance: NA

CDR3aa: CASSLVGSGQYYEQYF
CDR3nt: TGTGCCAGCAGCTTAGTAGGCTCGGGACAGTACTACGAGCAGTACTTC
d_gene: TRBD1
j_gene: TRBJ2-7
v_gene: TRBV7-9
abundance: NA

CDR3aa: CASSPRDRAYEQYF
CDR3nt: TGTGCCAGCAGCCCCCGGGACCGGGCCTACGAGCAGTACTTC
d_gene: NA
j_gene: TRBJ2-7
v_gene: TRBV9
abundance: NA

CDR3aa: CASSISLAGNTGELFF
CDR3nt: TGTGCCAGTAGTATAAGCCTAGCGGGGAACACCGGGGAGCTGTTTTTT
d_gene: TRBD2
j_gene: TRBJ2-2
v_gene: TRBV19
abundance: NA

CDR3aa: CASTAGTSPYEQYF
CDR3nt: TGTGCCAGCACCGCCGGGACTAGCCCCTACGAGCAGTACTTC
d_gene: TRBD2
j_gene: TRBJ2-7
v_gene: TRBV7-6
abundance: once

CDR3aa: CASSQDRGTGSFGQYF
CDR3nt: TGCGCCAGCAGCCAAGACCGAGGGACAGGGAGTTTCGGGCAGTACTTC
d_gene: TRBD1
j_gene: TRBJ2-7
v_gene: TRBV4-1
abundance: once

CDR3aa: CASSHRGSGSGTDTQYF
CDR3nt: TGCGCCAGCAGCCACCGGGGTAGCGGGAGCGGAACAGATACGCAGTATTTT
d_gene: TRBD2
j_gene: TRBJ2-3
v_gene: TRBV4-1
abundance: NA

CDR3aa: CASIARHTDTQYF
CDR3nt: TGTGCCAGCATAGCGAGACACACAGATACGCAGTATTTT
d_gene: NA
j_gene: TRBJ2-3
v_gene: TRBV2
abundance: NA

CDR3aa: CASSLWGGRPNEQFF
CDR3nt: TGTGCCAGCAGCTTATGGGGCGGGAGGCCCAATGAGCAGTTCTTC
d_gene: TRBD2
j_gene: TRBJ2-1
v_gene: TRBV7-9
abundance: NA

CDR3aa: CASSLESGTGNQPQHF
CDR3nt: TGTGCCAGCAGCTTAGAATCCGGGACAGGGAATCAGCCCCAGCATTTT
d_gene: TRBD1
j_gene: TRBJ1-5
v_gene: TRBV7-9
abundance: NA